Presented here are 24 T cell receptor beta chains from one specimen sequenced in a study of graft-versus-host responses after intestinal transplantation. Their specific antigens are unknown. The data were produced by immunoSEQ multiplex PCR, yet TCRdb's version contains in-frame clones alone and is incomplete. In the table there are more than 95,000 clones, over 75% of which are singletons. Specimen: unstimulated CD4+ T cells sorted from spleen or lymph node cells, collected before intestinal transplant. These receptors all stem from a human donor who received an intestinal transplant.

This chain connects TRBV7-9 to TRBJ2-1; D might be TRBD2 (5 bases). In germline, CDR1 is SEHNR, CDR2 FQNEAQ (reference sequence). Trimming stripped 5 bases from V and 10 bases from J, with 12 bases between. This CDR3 contains 12 residues. The CDR3 coding sequence is TGTGCCAGCAGCCCCCCAACTAGGGAGCAGTTCTTC. This gives the protein CASSPPTREQFF.

V usage is TRBV7-9 and J usage is TRBJ2-7, with 8 positions matching TRBD1. Germline lookup yields CDR1 SEHNR and CDR2 FQNEAQ (reference sequence). The J segment lost 3 bases and the V segment lost 5 bases, leaving 9 bases of the junction unmatched. The CDR3 consists of 15 residues. The CDR3 coding sequence is TGTGCCAGCAGCCAATCTGACAGGGGATTCTACGAGCAGTACTTC. The encoded protein is CASSQSDRGFYEQYF.

This clone was counted between two and nine times. CDR3 sequence (DNA): TGTGCCAGCATCAGAGCGGGGCTCGGGGATTCACCCCTCCACTTT. Translation: CASIRAGLGDSPLHF. The chain carries TRBV2 and TRBJ1-6; tentatively, D is TRBD1 (5 bases). Trimming took 7 bases from V and 8 from J, leaving 18 bases between them. The length of the CDR3 is 15 residues. Germline CDR1 and CDR2: SNHLY and FYNNEI.

The chain joins TRBV4-1 to TRBJ1-4; D ambiguous. CDR1 MGHRA and CDR2 YSYEKL come from the germline V gene. Trimming took 0 bases from V and 1 from J, leaving 6 bases between them. This CDR3 is built from 15 residues. The CDR3 region has the DNA TGCGCCAGCAGCCAAGAGGTGAGAACTAATGAAAAACTGTTTTTT. It yields the protein CASSQEVRTNEKLFF.

The chain combines TRBV7-3 with TRBJ2-1; D unclear. Germline values: CDR1 SGHTA, CDR2 FQGTGA. The CDR3 extends over 13 amino acids. V gave up 2 bases and J gave up 5 bases, with 7 bases separating them. The CDR3 here is CASSLVLDNEQFF. The CDR3 region has the DNA TGTGCCAGCAGCTTAGTGCTGGACAATGAGCAGTTCTTC.

CDR3 region: CASKWDRGMETQYF. Here the CDR3 DNA reads TGTGCCAGCAAGTGGGACAGGGGTATGGAGACCCAGTACTTC. This rearrangement joins TRBV6-1 to TRBJ2-5; TRBD1 agrees at 10 bases. V shed 7 bases and J 5 bases; nucleotides not matched to a gene: 7. The CDR3 has 14 residues. Germline V gives CDR1 MNHNS, CDR2 SASEGT.

This clone was recorded only once. The chain carries TRBV14 and TRBJ1-5; possible D gene TRBD1, 6 bases. The V and J ends lost 4 bases and 3 bases respectively, with 22 bases between them. Germline lookup yields CDR1 SGHDN and CDR2 FVKESK. The CDR3 has 18 amino acids. For the CDR3, the DNA is TGTGCCAGCAGCCGGGCGGGGAGTCCAGGGGATTTCAATCAGCCCCAGCATTTT. Translated: CASSRAGSPGDFNQPQHF.

V gene TRBV6-5 combines with J gene TRBJ1-5; the match to TRBD1 covers 11 bases. The CDR3 is 15 residues long. Germline CDR1 reads MNHEY; CDR2 reads SVGAGI. The junction had 0 bases not matched to a gene; V was cut back by 0 bases and J by 5 bases. CDR3 sequence (DNA): TGTGCCAGCAGTTACTCGGACAGGGGGCATCAGCCCCAGCATTTT. Its translation is CASSYSDRGHQPQHF.

The gene calls are TRBV4-1 and TRBJ2-7; 14 bases are a match to TRBD2. Germline V lookup: CDR1 MGHRA, CDR2 YSYEKL. This CDR3 has 17 amino acids. V lost 1 base and J lost 4; bases outside the gene matches: 6. In DNA form, the CDR3 reads TGCGCCAGCAGCCAAGGGAGACTAGCGGGAGGGCCGTACGAGCAGTACTTC. Translation gives CASSQGRLAGGPYEQYF.

J is TRBJ1-6 and V is TRBV10-2; D remains ambiguous. CDR1 and CDR2 from the germline V gene are WSHSY and SAAADI. The germline V and J ends were trimmed by 0 bases and 9 bases, with 3 bases remaining between them. The CDR3 sequence is 12 residues long. The DNA for the CDR3 is TGCGCCAGCAGTGAGTCGCGTTCACCCCTCCACTTT. Translating gives CASSESRSPLHF.

The chain uses TRBV7-2 and TRBJ2-5, with a possible D match to TRBD1 (5 bases). Looked up from germline, CDR1 is SGHTA and CDR2 is FQGNSA. The CDR3 is 15 amino acids. V was cut by 1 base and J by 7 bases, with 16 bases left in between. This CDR3 reads CASSLEAGRTGTQYF. In DNA form, the CDR3 reads TGTGCCAGCAGCTTAGAGGCAGGGCGGACGGGGACCCAGTACTTC.

The chain joins TRBV15 to TRBJ2-4; 7 nucleotides agree with TRBD1. This CDR3 is built from 15 residues. Germline V gene data show CDR1 as LNHNV and CDR2 as YYDKDF (reference sequence). V dropped 5 bases and J dropped 3; count of bases not matched to a gene: 7. CDR3 protein: CATSPTGWDKNIQYF. In nucleotides, the CDR3 is TGTGCCACCAGCCCGACAGGGTGGGACAAAAACATTCAGTACTTC.

The chain combines TRBV5-4 with TRBJ2-5, with D maybe TRBD2 (5 bases). CDR3 length equals 16 residues. V was clipped by 0 bases and J by 7 bases, with 19 bases between them. CDR1 and CDR2 (germline): SGHNT, YYREEE (reference sequence). The CDR3 here is CASSLGLVGGLGTQYF. Written as DNA, the CDR3 is TGTGCCAGCAGCTTGGGTCTCGTCGGAGGCCTTGGGACCCAGTACTTC.

The CDR3 coding sequence is TGTGCCAGCAGCCCACAGGGTCGCGAGACCCAGTACTTC. Protein: CASSPQGRETQYF. V and J are TRBV7-3 and TRBJ2-5; perhaps TRBD1 as D (6 bases). Trimming pared 5 bases from V and 5 bases from J, leaving 12 bases between. CDR3 length equals 13 residues. Per germline, CDR1 SGHTA and CDR2 FQGTGA.

This sequence joins TRBV2 and TRBJ1-5; D may be TRBD1 (5 bases). Germline-derived CDR1 and CDR2 are SNHLY and FYNNEI. CDR3 length: 14 amino acids. The V end was cut by 5 bases, the J end by 0 bases, with 8 bases between. The CDR3: CASSSGNSNQPQHF. The CDR3 DNA reads as TGTGCCAGCAGTTCAGGGAATAGCAATCAGCCCCAGCATTTT.

This chain joins TRBV2 and TRBJ2-3; possibly TRBD1 for D (5 bases). Germline loops: CDR1 SNHLY, CDR2 FYNNEI. The CDR3 runs 14 residues. V lost 8 bases, J lost 3 bases, and 15 bases lay in between. CDR3 sequence reads: CASSLGPPTDTQYF. In DNA form, the CDR3 reads TGTGCCAGCTCCTTGGGGCCGCCGACAGATACGCAGTATTTT.

This rearrangement joins TRBV4-1 to TRBJ2-7; D unclear. This CDR3 comprises 10 residues. V was clipped by 1 base and J by 7 bases, with 2 bases between them. CDR1 and CDR2 from the germline V gene are MGHRA and YSYEKL. CDR3 in DNA: TGCGCCAGCAGCCAAGCGGAGCAGTACTTC. As protein: CASSQAEQYF.

The rearrangement links TRBV7-9 to TRBJ2-3, with a possible D match to TRBD1 (6 bases). This CDR3 is 19 amino acids long. CDR1 is SEHNR, CDR2 FQNEAQ, per germline (reference sequence). The V and J ends lost 6 bases and 0 bases respectively, with 25 bases between them. The CDR3: CASRPGLSGARDSTDTQYF. In DNA, the CDR3 is TGTGCCAGCAGGCCGGGGTTGTCAGGGGCCCGGGACAGCACAGATACGCAGTATTTT.

The rearrangement uses TRBV14 and TRBJ2-7; 10 nucleotides align to TRBD1. Germline loops: CDR1 SGHDN, CDR2 FVKESK. V shed 5 bases, J shed 1 base, and the junction held 5 bases outside the gene matches. The CDR3 consists of 15 residues. CDR3 nucleotide sequence: TGTGCCAGCAGCTGGGACAGGGGCCGGTCCTACGAGCAGTACTTC. It yields the protein CASSWDRGRSYEQYF.

This sequence joins TRBV18 and TRBJ1-2, with D possibly TRBD1 on 5 matching bases. Germline-derived CDR1 and CDR2 are KGHSH and LQKENI. The CDR3 has 15 amino acids. V lost 4 bases and J 0 bases, leaving 12 bases between the germline ends. CDR3 residues: CASSQQAEANYGYTF. The CDR3 DNA reads as TGTGCCAGCTCACAACAGGCCGAAGCTAACTATGGCTACACCTTC.

The chain carries TRBV5-6 and TRBJ2-7, with 9 nucleotides matching TRBD2. CDR3 size: 14 residues. The junction had 5 bases not matched to a gene; V was cut back by 0 bases and J by 7 bases. Germline V gene sequence: CDR1 SGHDT, CDR2 YYEEEE. CDR3 loop: CASSLDLAGREQYF. CDR3 nucleotides: TGTGCCAGCAGCTTGGATCTAGCGGGAAGGGAGCAGTACTTC. Combining the CDR3 with reference TRBV5-6 and TRBJ2-7 gives the whole variable domain DAGVTQSPTHLIKTRGQQVTLRCSPKSGHDTVSWYQQALGQGPQFIFQYYEEEERQRGNFPDRFSGHQFPNYSSELNVNALLLGDSALYLCASSLDLAGREQYFGPGTRLTVT.

This clone has only a few counts. The J gene is TRBJ1-6, the V gene TRBV2; D may be TRBD1 (5 bases). V lost 7 bases to trimming and J lost 8 bases, with 12 bases between them. Germline V gene sequence: CDR1 SNHLY, CDR2 FYNNEI. The CDR3 contains 13 residues. The CDR3 nucleotides are TGTGCCAGCAACCCCCAGGGTGATTCACCCCTCCACTTT. It translates to CASNPQGDSPLHF.

V usage is TRBV19 and J usage is TRBJ1-3; D remains ambiguous. The CDR3 runs to 11 residues. The ends were cut back, 3 bases at V and 5 bases at J, with 2 bases in the middle. The germline gives CDR1 LNHDA, CDR2 SQIVND (reference sequence). The CDR3 is CASSIRNTIYF. For the CDR3, the DNA is TGTGCCAGTAGTATCCGAAACACCATATATTTT.

The V gene is TRBV5-1, the J gene TRBJ2-2; the match to TRBD2 covers 10 bases. The length of the CDR3 is 17 residues. Germline CDR1 is SGHRS and CDR2 is YFSETQ. Trimming took 2 bases from V and 1 from J; bases not matched to a gene: 5. CDR3 nucleotides: TGCGCCAGCAGCTTCAGCGGGAGGGCCGGGAACACCGGGGAGCTGTTTTTT. This gives the protein CASSFSGRAGNTGELFF.